The 9 T cell receptor beta chains below come from one sample, sequenced in a study of pediatric ulcerative colitis. The rectum was sampled with one to two pinch biopsies at colonoscopy. Generated by immunoSEQ multiplex PCR, the TCRdb table keeps only in-frame clones and is missing some. The data show more than 15,000 clones, less than 80% seen once. The sample consisted of gut tissue. The source of these receptors is a girl aged 10 to 17 with moderate ulcerative colitis.

The rearrangement uses TRBV18 and TRBJ2-4; TRBD1 might be the D (5 bases). Trimming removed 3 bases at V and 1 base at J, with 7 bases between. The CDR3 runs to 14 residues. Germline V gene data show CDR1 as KGHSH and CDR2 as LQKENI. CDR3 residues: CASSPKGAKNIQYF. The DNA for the CDR3 is TGTGCCAGCTCACCGAAGGGGGCCAAAAACATTCAGTACTTC.

This chain uses TRBV13 with TRBJ2-3, with TRBD1 as a possible D gene (5 bases). Germline values: CDR1 PRHDT, CDR2 FYEKMQ (reference sequence). The length of the CDR3 is 14 residues. V gave up 5 bases and J gave up 6 bases, with 15 bases separating them. CDR3 amino acids: CASSKGPAGDTQYF. The CDR3 DNA reads as TGTGCCAGCAGCAAGGGCCCAGCAGGGGATACGCAGTATTTT.

CDR3 residues: CASSGRNTGELFF. CDR3 nucleotides: TGTGCCAGCAGCGGGAGGAACACCGGGGAGCTGTTTTTT. The gene calls are TRBV28 and TRBJ2-2; perhaps TRBD2 as D (6 bases). The length of the CDR3 is 13 residues. Per germline, CDR1 MDHEN and CDR2 SYDVKM. The germline V and J ends were trimmed by 6 bases and 1 base, with 6 bases remaining between them.

This rearrangement joins TRBV30 to TRBJ1-3, with 7 bases matching TRBD1. CDR1 GTSNPN and CDR2 SVGIG come from the germline V gene (reference sequence). The J segment lost 5 bases and the V segment lost 8 bases, leaving 6 bases of the junction unmatched. This CDR3 contains 12 residues. The chain's CDR3 is CATDRVRNTIYF. The CDR3 DNA reads as TGTGCCACAGACAGGGTTCGAAACACCATATATTTT. Based on the CDR3 plus reference TRBV30 and TRBJ1-3, the full variable domain is SQTIHQWPATLVQPVGSPLSLECTVEGTSNPNLYWYRQAAGRGLQLLFYSVGIGQISSEVPQNLSASRPQDRQFILSSKKLLLSDSGFYLCATDRVRNTIYFGEGSWLTVV.

V and J are TRBV5-4 and TRBJ1-2; 8 bases fit TRBD1. Trimming at V came to 1 base and at J to 4 bases, leaving 12 bases not matched to a gene. The length of the CDR3 is 17 residues. The germline V gene encodes CDR1 SGHNT and CDR2 YYREEE (reference sequence). This CDR3 is CASSLPGTGGFFYGYTF. The CDR3 bases are TGTGCCAGCAGCTTGCCCGGGACAGGAGGTTTCTTCTATGGCTACACCTTC.

V gene TRBV4-1 combines with J gene TRBJ1-2; D is undetermined. Germline assignment: CDR1 MGHRA and CDR2 YSYEKL. This CDR3 spans 13 amino acids. Deletions cut 2 bases from V and 4 bases from J, with 8 bases between. The CDR3 region has the DNA TGCGCCAGCAGCCAACGCGGGCTCTATGGCTACACCTTC. It is translated as CASSQRGLYGYTF.

CDR3 in DNA: TGTGCCAGCAGTCCCGTGGGACAGCCCCAGCATTTT. Its translation is CASSPVGQPQHF. This chain links TRBV6-6 with TRBJ1-5; D is unresolved. V gave up 5 bases and J gave up 7 bases, with 9 bases separating them. The CDR3 totals 12 residues. Germline loops: CDR1 MNHNY, CDR2 SVGAGI (reference sequence).

The J gene is TRBJ1-2, the V gene TRBV25-1, with D tentatively TRBD1 (6 bases). The CDR3 consists of 12 residues. CDR1 and CDR2 (germline): MGHDK, SYGVNS. Deletions cut 7 bases from V and 8 bases from J, with 14 bases between. The CDR3, as DNA: TGTGCCAGCAATGACAGGCTAGAAGGCTACACCTTC. Protein sequence: CASNDRLEGYTF.

With regard to this clone: The junction does not match germline at one end; this may be a read error. The gene calls are TRBV7-7 and TRBJ2-3; D tentatively fits TRBD1 or TRBD2 (5 bases each). The CDR3 consists of 16 residues. Germline loops: CDR1 SSHAT, CDR2 FNYEAQ (reference sequence). In DNA, the CDR3 is TGTGCTAGCAGCCCCGGGGCCACGGACAGCACAGATACGCAGTATTTT. The encoded protein is CASSPGATDSTDTQYF.